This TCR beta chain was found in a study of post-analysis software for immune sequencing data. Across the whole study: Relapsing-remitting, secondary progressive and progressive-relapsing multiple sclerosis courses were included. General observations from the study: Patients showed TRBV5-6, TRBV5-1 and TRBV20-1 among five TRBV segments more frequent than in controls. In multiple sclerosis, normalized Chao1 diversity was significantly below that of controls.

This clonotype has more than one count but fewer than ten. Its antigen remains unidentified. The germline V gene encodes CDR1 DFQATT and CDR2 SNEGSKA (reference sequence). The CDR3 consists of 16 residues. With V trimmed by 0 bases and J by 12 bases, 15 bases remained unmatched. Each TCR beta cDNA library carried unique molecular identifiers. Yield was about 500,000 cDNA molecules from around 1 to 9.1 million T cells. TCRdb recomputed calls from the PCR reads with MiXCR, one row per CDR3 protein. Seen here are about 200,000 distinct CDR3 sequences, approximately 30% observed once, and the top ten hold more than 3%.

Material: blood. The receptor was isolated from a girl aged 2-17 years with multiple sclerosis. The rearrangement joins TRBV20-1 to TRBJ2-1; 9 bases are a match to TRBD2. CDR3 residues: CSARDALAGSGMGQFF. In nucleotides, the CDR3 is TGCAGTGCTAGAGACGCTCTAGCGGGGTCTGGAATGGGGCAGTTCTTC.